The 3 T cell receptor beta chains reported below all come from one sample, sequenced in a study of blood T cell repertoires in COVID-19. Profiled with immunoSEQ multiplex PCR; TCRdb holds only in-frame clones, not every one. The table lists some 120,000 clones, 77% of them singletons. Sequenced: peripheral blood. These receptors were collected from a human donor in a cohort sampled during active COVID-19.

The chain uses TRBV5-6 and TRBJ2-3; 8 positions match TRBD2. Per the germline V gene, CDR1 is SGHDT and CDR2 is YYEEEE. Trimming cost V 4 bases and J 3 bases; bases outside gene matches: 16. This CDR3 has 18 amino acids. The CDR3 DNA is TGTGCCAGCAGCGCCGGAAGGGGGACTAGGATATGGACAGATACGCAGTATTTT. It codes for CASSAGRGTRIWTDTQYF.

This CDR3 is CASSSGTSGSPSYEQYF. Here the CDR3 DNA reads TGTGCCAGCAGCTCCGGGACTAGCGGGAGCCCGTCCTACGAGCAGTACTTC. The rearrangement joins TRBV5-4 to TRBJ2-7, with 14 bases lining up with TRBD2. Losses at the gene ends were 3 bases for V and 1 base for J; bases not matched to a gene: 6. This CDR3 is built from 17 residues. Germline V gene lookup returns CDR1 SGHNT and CDR2 YYREEE (reference sequence).

The chain joins TRBV19 to TRBJ1-1; D is possibly TRBD1 (5 bases). Trimming pared 7 bases from V and 0 bases from J, leaving 9 bases between. Per the germline V gene, CDR1 is LNHDA and CDR2 is SQIVND (reference sequence). The CDR3 has 13 amino acids. The CDR3 here is CASMTEMNTEAFF. In DNA, the CDR3 is TGTGCCAGTATGACAGAAATGAACACTGAAGCTTTCTTT.